Presented here are 7 T cell receptor beta chains from one specimen sequenced in a study of cytomegalovirus exposure and HLA in healthy donors. Vbeta (60) and Jbeta (13) primers were used in the PCR. Sequencing used immunoSEQ multiplex PCR; TCRdb keeps in-frame clones, though not all of them. Here the sample spans approximately 110,000 clones, around 72% being singletons. Sample: PBMCs. These receptors all come from a middle-aged woman in good health and CMV-seropositive.

The rearrangement joins TRBV5-4 to TRBJ1-6; no reliable D call. The CDR3 loop spans 14 amino acids. Germline V gene data show CDR1 as SGHNT and CDR2 as YYREEE (reference sequence). The V end was cut by 4 bases, the J end by 8 bases, with 13 bases between. CDR3 in amino acids: CASSPQATDSPLHF. In DNA form, the CDR3 reads TGTGCCAGCAGCCCTCAGGCTACCGATTCACCCCTCCACTTT.

V is TRBV6-5 and J is TRBJ1-1, with D tentatively TRBD1 (6 bases). The CDR3 runs to 15 residues. Germline-derived CDR1 and CDR2 are MNHEY and SVGAGI. The V end was cut by 10 bases, the J end by 1 base, with 19 bases between. CDR3: CATSQNRVGNTEAFF. The CDR3 DNA sequence: TGTGCCACCTCGCAGAACAGGGTCGGGAACACTGAAGCTTTCTTT.

A few counts support this clone. V is TRBV10-3 and J is TRBJ2-1, with 11 bases aligning to TRBD2. Trimming removed 5 bases from V and 0 bases from J; junction bases left unmatched: 3. This CDR3 comprises 16 residues. Germline CDR1 is ENHRY and CDR2 is SYGVKD. The CDR3 DNA reads as TGTGCCATCAGTTCTAGCGGGGGGCCCTCCTACAATGAGCAGTTCTTC. The encoded protein is CAISSSGGPSYNEQFF.

V usage is TRBV2 and J usage is TRBJ2-7; D might be TRBD1 (5 bases). The CDR3 runs 14 residues. Trimming took off 6 bases at V and 2 bases at J, with 14 bases between the two ends. From germline, CDR1 is SNHLY and CDR2 FYNNEI. The CDR3 DNA reads TGTGCCAGCAGATCTGGCAGGGATACCTACGAGCAGTACTTC. It yields the protein CASRSGRDTYEQYF. The complete variable domain, with remaining parts taken from reference TRBV2 and TRBJ2-7, reads EPEVTQTPSHQVTQMGQEVILRCVPISNHLYFYWYRQILGQKVEFLVSFYNNEISEKSEIFDDQFSVERPDGSNFTLKIRSTKLEDSAMYFCASRSGRDTYEQYFGPGTRLTVT.

The chain carries TRBV4-3 and TRBJ2-4; TRBD2 agrees at 9 bases. J lost 0 bases, V lost 0 bases, and 15 bases had no gene match. This CDR3 has 21 residues. Germline-derived CDR1 and CDR2 are LGHNA and YSLEER. CDR3 in amino acids: CASSQEPTSGPRPLAKNIQYF. For the CDR3, the DNA is TGCGCCAGCAGCCAAGAACCGACTAGCGGCCCTAGACCTCTAGCCAAAAACATTCAGTACTTC.

This chain connects TRBV6-6 to TRBJ1-5; TRBD1 aligns across 8 bases. CDR3 length: 15 amino acids. Trimming cost V 0 bases and J 3 bases; bases outside gene matches: 1. Germline lookup yields CDR1 MNHNY and CDR2 SVGAGI (reference sequence). The CDR3 DNA reads TGTGCCAGCAGTTACTCGGACAGGGACAATCAGCCCCAGCATTTT. It yields the protein CASSYSDRDNQPQHF.

The chain joins TRBV4-2 to TRBJ2-1; a possible D gene is TRBD2 (6 bases). V lost 4 bases and J lost 4, with 17 bases in between. The CDR3 runs 16 residues. Germline assignment: CDR1 LGHNA and CDR2 YNFKEQ. The CDR3 DNA is TGTGCCAGCAGCCCGACCCTCGGCGGAGGGTACAATGAGCAGTTCTTC. It translates to CASSPTLGGGYNEQFF.